This TCR beta chain was found in a study of PD-1 blockade in classical Hodgkin lymphoma (TCRdb year 2020). At the level of the whole study: Nivolumab dosing was 3 mg/kg intravenously every 2 weeks, continuing until either disease progression or unacceptable toxicity. The study used CyTOF and TCR beta sequencing to define a peripheral blood immune signature of response to PD-1 blockade in classical Hodgkin lymphoma.

Findings and caveats that apply to the study as a whole: Among trial patients, those achieving complete response had baseline diversity similar to that of newly diagnosed patients, while diversity was significantly lower in partial responders and progressors. The study was limited to a single clinical trial cohort, and causes of repertoire differences, possibly disease activity or prior therapy, remained undefined. CD4+ but not CD8+ TCR diversity rose significantly by C4D1 (p=0.0027 vs p=0.16), most apparent in complete responders (p=0.02). Baseline TCR diversity was reported to be lower in newly diagnosed patients than in healthy donors and to be lower still in relapsed/refractory patients. Lower diversity was observed in patients in whom nivolumab was started less than 1 year after ASCT, and these patients were excluded from later analyses so that confounding by immune reconstitution would be avoided.

The Qiagen DNeasy kit was used to extract genomic DNA both from unsorted PBMCs and from the negatively selected CD4+ and CD8+ fractions. Amplification of TCR beta CDR3 regions was done by immunoSEQ multiplex PCR with primers that anneal to V and J segments. A synthetic immune receptor repertoire was used to minimize amplification bias, and remaining bias was computationally removed after sequencing. The published analysis was carried out like this. Repertoire diversity was quantified as the Shannon entropy index using custom Python scripts. The unsorted, CD4+ and CD8+ repertoires were each analyzed separately, with the exception of combined analyses, where CD4+ and CD8+ sequences were merged in silico. A clone counted as expanded when the clone's frequency after treatment rose at least 2-fold relative to C1D1, and clones undetected at baseline were given a pseudocount of 0.5. Singleton clones were defined as clones with 0 or 1 copy at C1D1, and non-singleton clones were defined as clones with 2 or more copies. Clones expanded in unsorted samples were labelled as CD4+, CD8+ or unknown by matching protein sequences in sorted samples from the same patient. Diversity changes from C1D1 to C4D1 were tested in paired samples using Wilcoxon tests. The table was pulled from immuneACCESS by TCRdb, which kept in-frame rearrangements only. Such tables lose some clones; where checked, under half of the loss comes from unresolved V genes, and the rest has no known cause. V, J and clone size reflect that table, while D and trimming were determined from the DNA. Counted in this sample were about 8,200 clones; just over 85% of them appeared once. 20% to 25% of the sample is taken by the ten largest.

CDR1 is given as SGHAT and CDR2 as FQNNGV, both from the germline V gene. Trimming costs V 4 bases and J 2 bases, and their ends lie 15 bases apart. There are 15 amino acids in the CDR3, from cysteine to phenylalanine inclusive. The kept DNA is CDR3 alone, 45 bases in frame from the first base. Turning to this clone: The specificity of this receptor is unknown. No quality values exist for individual bases; no much larger clone is one base distant.

What this sample's time point label stands for: cycle 1 day 1 (C1D1), immediately before nivolumab initiation. Relapse after autologous stem cell transplantation had occurred in all trial patients, and cohorts A, B and C were distinguished by prior brentuximab vedotin exposure. Magnetic negative selection with a Miltenyi CD8+ T cell isolation kit was used to purify CD8+ T cells from thawed PBMCs. The trial cohort included around 56 patients with relapsed/refractory classical Hodgkin lymphoma, and each patient had a best overall response of complete response, partial response or progressive disease. Trial patients were treated with single-agent nivolumab in the multi-cohort phase II CheckMate 205 trial. Best overall response was determined by an independent review committee according to the 2007 International Working Group response criteria. Trial PBMCs were obtained immediately prior to nivolumab initiation (C1D1) and on therapy at cycle 2 day 1 and cycle 4 day 1. Peripheral blood was collected in 8 mL Vacutainer Cell Preparation Tubes, from which PBMCs were isolated by centrifugation and then cryopreserved. Purified CD4+ and CD8+ fractions were prepared only for cases in which an additional PBMC sample was available. Magnetically labelled cells were removed on LS columns in a quadroMACS separator, and the flow-through was collected as the purified fraction.

The sequence came from a human donor with classical Hodgkin lymphoma. This chain joins TRBV11-2 to TRBJ2-7, with no D gene named confidently. Here the sequenced sample was CD8+ T cells from blood, taken at baseline. CDR3 loop: CASSSPVDGTYEQYF. The sequence in DNA is TGTGCCAGCAGCTCCCCGGTTGATGGTACCTACGAGCAGTACTTC. The full variable domain, completed from the reference TRBV11-2 and TRBJ2-7 proteins outside the CDR3, reads EAGVAQSPRYKIIEKRQSVAFWCNPISGHATLYWYQQILGQGPKLLIQFQNNGVVDDSQLPKDRFSAERLKGVDSTLKIQPAKLEDSAVYLCASSSPVDGTYEQYFGPGTRLTVT.